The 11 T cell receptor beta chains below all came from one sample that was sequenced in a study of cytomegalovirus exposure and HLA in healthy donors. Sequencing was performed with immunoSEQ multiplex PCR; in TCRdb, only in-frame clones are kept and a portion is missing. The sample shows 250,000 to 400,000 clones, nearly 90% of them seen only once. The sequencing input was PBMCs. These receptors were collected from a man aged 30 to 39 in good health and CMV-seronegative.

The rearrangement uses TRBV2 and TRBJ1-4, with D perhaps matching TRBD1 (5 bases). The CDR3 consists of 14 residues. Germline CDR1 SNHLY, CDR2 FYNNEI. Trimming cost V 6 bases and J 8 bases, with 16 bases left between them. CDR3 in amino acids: CASRVDSLMEKLFF. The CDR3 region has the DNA TGTGCCAGCAGGGTCGACAGTTTAATGGAAAAACTGTTTTTT.

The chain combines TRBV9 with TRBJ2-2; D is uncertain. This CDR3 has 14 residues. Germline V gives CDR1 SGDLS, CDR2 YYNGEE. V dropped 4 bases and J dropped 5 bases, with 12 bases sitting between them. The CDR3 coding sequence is TGTGCCAGCAGCCGCTCGTTCGGGACCGGGGAGCTGTTTTTT. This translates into CASSRSFGTGELFF.

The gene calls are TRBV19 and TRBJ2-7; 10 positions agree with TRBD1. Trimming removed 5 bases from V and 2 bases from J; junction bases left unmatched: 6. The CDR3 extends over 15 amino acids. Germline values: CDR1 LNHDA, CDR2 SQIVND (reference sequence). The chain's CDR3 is CASSSPTGGPYEQYF. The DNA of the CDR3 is TGTGCCAGTAGTTCCCCGACAGGGGGCCCCTACGAGCAGTACTTC.

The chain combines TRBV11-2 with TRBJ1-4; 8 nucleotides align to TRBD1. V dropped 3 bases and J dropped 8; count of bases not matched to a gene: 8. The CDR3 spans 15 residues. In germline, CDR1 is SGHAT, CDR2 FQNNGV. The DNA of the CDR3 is TGTGCCAGCAGCTTTCGGACAGGGTTGGAGGAAAAACTGTTTTTT. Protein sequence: CASSFRTGLEEKLFF.

The CDR3 loop reads CASYRMNYGYTF. CDR3 nucleotides: TGTGCCAGCTACAGGATGAACTATGGCTACACCTTC. The J gene is TRBJ1-2, the V gene TRBV9, with D perhaps TRBD1 (5 bases). Germline lookup yields CDR1 SGDLS and CDR2 YYNGEE. V was cut by 7 bases and J by 2 bases, with 9 bases left in between. The CDR3 spans 12 residues. The variable domain in full, with the rest retrieved from reference TRBV9 and TRBJ1-2, is DSGVTQTPKHLITATGQRVTLRCSPRSGDLSVYWYQQSLDQGLQFLIQYYNGEERAKGNILERFSAQQFPDLHSELNLSSLELGDSALYFCASYRMNYGYTFGSGTRLTVV.

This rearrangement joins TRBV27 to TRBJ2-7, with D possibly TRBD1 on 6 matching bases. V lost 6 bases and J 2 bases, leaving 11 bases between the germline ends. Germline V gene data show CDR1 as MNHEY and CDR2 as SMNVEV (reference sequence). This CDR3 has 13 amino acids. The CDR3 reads CASSHGQPYEQYF. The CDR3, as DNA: TGTGCCAGCAGCCATGGACAGCCCTACGAGCAGTACTTC.

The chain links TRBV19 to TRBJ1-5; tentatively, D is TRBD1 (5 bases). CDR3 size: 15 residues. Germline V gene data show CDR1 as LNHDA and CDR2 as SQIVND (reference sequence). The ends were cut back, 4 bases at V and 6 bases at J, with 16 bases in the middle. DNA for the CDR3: TGTGCCAGTAGTACCGGGACCGTGGGGGGTCAGCCCCAGCATTTT. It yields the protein CASSTGTVGGQPQHF.

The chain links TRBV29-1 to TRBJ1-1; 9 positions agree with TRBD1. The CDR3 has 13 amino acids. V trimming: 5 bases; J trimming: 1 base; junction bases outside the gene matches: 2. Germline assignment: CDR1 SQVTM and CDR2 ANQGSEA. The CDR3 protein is CSVQDRGNTEAFF. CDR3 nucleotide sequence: TGCAGCGTTCAGGACAGGGGGAACACTGAAGCTTTCTTT.

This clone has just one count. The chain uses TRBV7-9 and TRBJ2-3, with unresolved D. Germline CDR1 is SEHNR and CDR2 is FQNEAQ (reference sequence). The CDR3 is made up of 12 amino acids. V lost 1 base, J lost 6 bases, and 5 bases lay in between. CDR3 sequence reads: CASSLGADTQYF. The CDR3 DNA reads TGTGCCAGCAGCTTAGGGGCTGATACGCAGTATTTT.

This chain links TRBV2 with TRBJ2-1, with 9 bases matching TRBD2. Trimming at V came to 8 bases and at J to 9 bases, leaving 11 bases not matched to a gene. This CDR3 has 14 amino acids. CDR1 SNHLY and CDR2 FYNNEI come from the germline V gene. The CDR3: CASRSSGGAGEQFF. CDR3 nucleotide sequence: TGTGCCAGCCGGAGTAGCGGGGGAGCGGGTGAGCAGTTCTTC.

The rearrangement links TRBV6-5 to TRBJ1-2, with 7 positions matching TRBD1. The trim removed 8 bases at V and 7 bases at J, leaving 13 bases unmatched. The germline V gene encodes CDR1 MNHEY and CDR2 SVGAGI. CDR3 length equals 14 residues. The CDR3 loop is CASAETGQRRGYTF. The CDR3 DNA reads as TGTGCCAGCGCCGAGACAGGGCAAAGGCGTGGCTACACCTTC.